The rows below give T cell receptor beta chains drawn from one sample of a study of spatial heterogeneity in lung cancer. TCRdb itself ran the 5' RACE reads through MiXCR, one entry per CDR3 protein. The sample contains some 80,000 distinct CDR3 sequences, about 7.8% of which appear only once. The sequencing used PBMCs, collected at surgery. These receptors were taken from a male donor with early-stage non-small cell lung cancer. Both conserved end residues are part of each CDR3. D genes are given only for firm matches. Clone size is not always given. Where it is, it says once, few, many or a class for expanded clones.

clone_size	v_call	d_call	j_call	cdr3_nt	cdr3_aa
many	TRBV5-1	.	TRBJ2-5	TGCGCCAGCAGCTTGGGACCCGCCTCCCTCGGCTGGAACCAAGAGACCCAGTACTTC	CASSLGPASLGWNQETQYF
.	TRBV3-1	.	TRBJ2-1	TGTGCCAGCAGCCGGATGGGGCTGCCTGGTGAGCAGTTCTTC	CASSRMGLPGEQFF
many	TRBV7-9	.	TRBJ2-1	TGTGCCAGCAGCTACCTATCTAGCGTGAAATACAATGAGCAGTTCTTC	CASSYLSSVKYNEQFF
many	TRBV5-1	TRBD1	TRBJ1-2	TGCGCCAGCAGCTCGGGAACAGGGGACGGCTATGGCTACACCTTC	CASSSGTGDGYGYTF
.	TRBV6-6	.	TRBJ2-1	TGTGCCAGCAGAACAATCAATGAGCAGTTCTTC	CASRTINEQFF
few	TRBV7-2	.	TRBJ2-2	TGTGCCAGCAGCTTAGGAGTTGCCAGGGAGCTGTTTTTT	CASSLGVARELFF
few	TRBV6-6	.	TRBJ1-1	TGTGCCAGCAGTACCCGAAGCACTGAAGCTTTCTTT	CASSTRSTEAFF
.	TRBV5-1	TRBD1	TRBJ2-3	TGCGCCAGCAGCTTGGGGGACAGTAAAAAGTATTTT	CASSLGDSKKYF
.	TRBV14	TRBD2	TRBJ2-1	TGTGCCAGCAGCCCGGGACTAGCGGGAAGGGAGGAGCAGTTCTTC	CASSPGLAGREEQFF
few	TRBV19	.	TRBJ1-5	TGTGCCAGTAGTACTACGCCTGACACCTCCAATCAGCCCCAGCATTTT	CASSTTPDTSNQPQHF
many	TRBV4-1	TRBD2	TRBJ2-1	TGCGCCAGCAGCCAGCCTCGGGGCGGGAGGGCCCGTGGAAAATCCTACAATGAGCAGTTCTTC	CASSQPRGGRARGKSYNEQFF
many	TRBV24-1	TRBD1	TRBJ1-2	TGTGCCACCAGTATGGTGGGACAGGCAGCGGGCTACACCTTC	CATSMVGQAAGYTF
many	TRBV4-2	.	TRBJ2-7	TGTGCCAGCAGCCAAGATCTGAGCGGGTACCGTACCTACGAGCAGTACTTC	CASSQDLSGYRTYEQYF
.	TRBV5-1	.	TRBJ1-3	TGCGCCAGCAGCTCCTCCCCGAGCTCTGGAAACACCATATATTTT	CASSSSPSSGNTIYF
.	TRBV7-2	TRBD2	TRBJ2-1	TGTGCCAGCAGCCGGACTAGTTACAATGAGCAGTTCTTC	CASSRTSYNEQFF
.	TRBV4-2	.	TRBJ2-7	TGTGCCAGCAGCCAAGATGAGCGTCGGCACTACGAGCAGTACTTC	CASSQDERRHYEQYF
many	TRBV9	.	TRBJ2-3	TGTGCCAGCAGCGGGTTAGCGGCTAGCACAGATACGCAGTATTTT	CASSGLAASTDTQYF
many	TRBV4-2	.	TRBJ1-1	TGTGCCAGCAGCCAAGATCTAGGGAGCATGAACACTGAAGCTTTCTTT	CASSQDLGSMNTEAFF
many	TRBV12-3/TRBV12-4	TRBD2	TRBJ2-1	TGTGCCAGCAGTGCTAGCGGGAGTAAGGCCAATGAGCAGTTCTTC	CASSASGSKANEQFF
.	TRBV20-1	TRBD2	TRBJ2-7	TGCAGTGCTAGCGGCGCTAGCGGGCCTTACGAGCAGTACTTC	CSASGASGPYEQYF
few	TRBV27	.	TRBJ1-5	TGTGCCAGCAGTATATCCGGGACGGCCGGTTATAGCAATCAGCCCCAGCATTTT	CASSISGTAGYSNQPQHF
many	TRBV7-2	TRBD2	TRBJ2-3	TGTGCCAGCAGCTTGTTACTAGCGGGCACAGATACGCAGTATTTT	CASSLLLAGTDTQYF
few	TRBV12-3/TRBV12-4	TRBD2	TRBJ2-7	TGTGCCAGCAGTTTACAATCGACAGGGTTAAAGACTAGCGGGAGGGCCGAGCAGTACTTC	CASSLQSTGLKTSGRAEQYF
many	TRBV7-2	TRBD1	TRBJ1-6	TGTGCCAGCAGCTCCTCGACAGGGAACAATTCACCCCTCCACTTT	CASSSSTGNNSPLHF
few	TRBV7-8	TRBD1	TRBJ2-5	TGTGCCAGCAGCCCGGGGACAGGGGGCGCGGAGACCCAGTACTTC	CASSPGTGGAETQYF
many	TRBV5-6	TRBD2	TRBJ2-3	TGTGCCAGCAGCCATCGGACTAGCGCAAAGGGAGATACGCAGTATTTT	CASSHRTSAKGDTQYF
many	TRBV27	TRBD2	TRBJ2-3	TGTGCCAGCTCCACGGGGGGAGATACGCAGTATTTT	CASSTGGDTQYF
few	TRBV6-5	.	TRBJ2-3	TGTGCCAGCAGTCGACTCCGGAGTGAGCAGTATTTT	CASSRLRSEQYF
.	TRBV20-1	.	TRBJ2-3	TGCAGTGTAAAGGGGGGACTACGGGGCACAGATACGCAGTATTTT	CSVKGGLRGTDTQYF
.	TRBV19	TRBD1	TRBJ1-2	TGTGCCAGTAGTACGACAGGGAACTATGGCTACACCTTC	CASSTTGNYGYTF
many	TRBV19	TRBD2	TRBJ2-2	TGTGCCACCGGGTACAGCGGGATAGCCGGGGAGCTGTTTTTT	CATGYSGIAGELFF
many	TRBV24-1	TRBD2	TRBJ2-2	TGTGCCACCAGGCGGGAGGACACCGGGGAGCTGTTTTTT	CATRREDTGELFF
few	TRBV24-1	.	TRBJ1-3	TGTGCCACCAGCCCGGCAGAAGACTCTGGAAACACCATATATTTT	CATSPAEDSGNTIYF
many	TRBV18	.	TRBJ2-7	TGTGCCAGCTCCGCGCTCACGGCATCTTACGAGCAGTACTTC	CASSALTASYEQYF
many	TRBV5-1	.	TRBJ2-3	TGCGCCAGCAGCGATACCGGCACCTACACAGATACGCAGTATTTT	CASSDTGTYTDTQYF
many	TRBV7-9	.	TRBJ1-2	TGTGCCAGCAGCTTAGCGGGGGGCTACACCTTC	CASSLAGGYTF
many	TRBV20-1	.	TRBJ1-5	TGCAGTGCCGTACAGGGAAGGAGCAATCAGCCCCAGCATTTT	CSAVQGRSNQPQHF
many	TRBV5-1	TRBD1	TRBJ2-2	TGCGCCAGCAGCACAAAAACAGGGGTATCGGCGAACACCGGGGAGCTGTTTTTT	CASSTKTGVSANTGELFF
.	TRBV6-6	.	TRBJ2-7	TGTGCCAGCAGTTACGGTAGTACCCTTCCCAAGCAGTACTTC	CASSYGSTLPKQYF
many	TRBV5-5	.	TRBJ2-7	TGTGCCAGCAGCTTGCTACCGGGAACCTCCTACGAGCAGTACTTC	CASSLLPGTSYEQYF
many	TRBV7-2	.	TRBJ1-1	TGTGCCAGCAGCTTCGGGGCCTTGAACACTGAAGCTTTCTTT	CASSFGALNTEAFF